The entry below gives a single T cell receptor (beta chain) sequence along with its context. The data belong to a study of blood T cell repertoires in COVID-19. Trimming removed 7 bases from V and 5 bases from J, with 14 bases in between. CDR1 and CDR2 from the germline V gene are SQVTM and ANQGSEA. The CDR3 length is 13 residues. Data came from immunoSEQ multiplex PCR; TCRdb stores just in-frame clones and leaves some out. This table has some 150,000 clones, about 90% appearing once. Sequenced material: peripheral blood. The chain links TRBV29-1 to TRBJ1-4; D is uncertain. This clonotype was sampled from a woman aged 55-69 years with active or convalescent COVID-19. The CDR3 here is CSAARGPNEKLFF. The CDR3 bases are TGCAGCGCGGCACGAGGCCCAAATGAAAAACTGTTTTTT.